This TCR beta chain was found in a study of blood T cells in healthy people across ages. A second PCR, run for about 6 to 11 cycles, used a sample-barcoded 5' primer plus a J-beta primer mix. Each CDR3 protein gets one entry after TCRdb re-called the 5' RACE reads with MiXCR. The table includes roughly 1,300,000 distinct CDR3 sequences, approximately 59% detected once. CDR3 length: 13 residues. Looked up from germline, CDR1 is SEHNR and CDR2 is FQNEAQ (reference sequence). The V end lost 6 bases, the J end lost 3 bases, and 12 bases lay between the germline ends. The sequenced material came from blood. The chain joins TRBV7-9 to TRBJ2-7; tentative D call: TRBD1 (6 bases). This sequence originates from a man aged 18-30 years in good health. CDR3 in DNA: TGTGCCAGCAGAGGGGTAGGGGGCTACGAGCAGTACTTC. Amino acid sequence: CASRGVGGYEQYF.